This TCR beta chain was sequenced during a study of CD8+ T cells in alopecia areata. Across the study: Those treated were given oral tofacitinib at 5 to 10 mg twice daily. Tofacitinib therapy took 6 to 18 months; 6 months off drug came after. Study-level results: Lesional scalp, notably in alopecia totalis/universalis, had clonality above that of normal scalp. Among the top 100, expanded CD8+ clones were significantly decreased by tofacitinib, as was scalp clonality.

Points on this clone: Its antigen is not known.

RNA was isolated and reverse transcribed to cDNA, the sequencing template. Clones were sequenced by immunoSEQ multiplex PCR, and TCRdb holds only the in-frame ones, with some missing. The repertoire holds 180,000 or so clones, 45% to 60% seen once, with around 9.1% in the top ten. Indicated treatment: oral pan-JAK inhibitor, 5-10 mg twice daily. V shed 2 bases and J shed 2 bases, with 7 bases lying between them. The CDR3 runs 14 residues. CDR1 and CDR2 (germline): MNHNS, SASEGT. The sequenced sample was CD8+ T cells sorted from blood, obtained around week 53, from a patient treated with tofacitinib. The receptor's source is a human donor with alopecia areata. The chain couples TRBV6-1 to TRBJ1-5; D uncertain. The CDR3 loop is CASSEHGGNQPQHF. The CDR3 nucleotides are TGTGCCAGCAGTGAACACGGGGGCAATCAGCCCCAGCATTTT.